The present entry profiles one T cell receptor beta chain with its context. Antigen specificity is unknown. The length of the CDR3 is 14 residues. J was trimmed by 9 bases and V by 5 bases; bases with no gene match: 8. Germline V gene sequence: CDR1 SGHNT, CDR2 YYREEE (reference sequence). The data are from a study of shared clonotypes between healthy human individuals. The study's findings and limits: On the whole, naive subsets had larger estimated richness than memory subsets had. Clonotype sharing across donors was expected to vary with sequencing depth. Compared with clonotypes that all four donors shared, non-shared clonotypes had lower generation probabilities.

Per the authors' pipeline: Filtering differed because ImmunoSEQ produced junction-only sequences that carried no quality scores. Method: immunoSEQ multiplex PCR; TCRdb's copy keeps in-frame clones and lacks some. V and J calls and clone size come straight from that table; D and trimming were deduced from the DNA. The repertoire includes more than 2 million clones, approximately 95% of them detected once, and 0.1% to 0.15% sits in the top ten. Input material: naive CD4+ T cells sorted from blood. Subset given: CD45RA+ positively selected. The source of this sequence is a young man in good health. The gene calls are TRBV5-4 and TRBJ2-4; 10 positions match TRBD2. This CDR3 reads CASSPGLAIGIQYF. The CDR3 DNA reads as TGTGCCAGCAGTCCGGGACTAGCGATTGGCATTCAGTACTTC.